This is a list of T cell receptor beta chains from one sample in a study of blood T cell repertoires in COVID-19. The table came from immunoSEQ multiplex PCR; TCRdb's copy has only in-frame clones and leaves some out. This table has about 130,000 clones, more than 85% appearing once. The sequenced sample consisted of peripheral blood. These receptors all come from a man between 60 and 70 years old with active or convalescent COVID-19. Both conserved end residues are part of each CDR3. The order of the fields is V gene, D gene, clone size, J gene, CDR3 protein, CDR3 DNA. D genes are given only for firm matches. Size is omitted from some rows. Given values are once, few, many or a class for expanded clones.

TRBV5-4	.	few	TRBJ2-7	CASSPRGASYEQYF	TGTGCCAGCAGTCCCCGGGGAGCCTCCTACGAGCAGTACTTC
TRBV18	.	once	TRBJ2-7	CASSSPYEQYF	TGTGCCAGCTCTTCCCCGTACGAGCAGTACTTC
TRBV10-3	TRBD1	.	TRBJ1-5	CAIRETDRNNQPQHF	TGTGCCATCAGGGAGACGGACAGGAACAATCAGCCCCAGCATTTT
TRBV19	TRBD1	.	TRBJ1-6	CASSSRDRDSPLHF	TGTGCCAGTAGTAGCCGGGACAGGGACTCACCCCTCCACTTT
TRBV6-2/TRBV6-3	.	once	TRBJ1-5	CASSYSAGLSNQPQHF	TGTGCCAGCAGTTACTCGGCAGGGCTAAGCAATCAGCCCCAGCATTTT
TRBV20-1	.	.	TRBJ2-1	CSASIAPLEINEQFF	TGCAGTGCTAGTATAGCGCCACTTGAGATTAATGAGCAGTTCTTC
TRBV4-1	TRBD2	.	TRBJ2-5	CASSQGLAGGQETQYF	TGCGCCAGCAGCCAAGGGCTAGCGGGGGGACAAGAGACCCAGTACTTC
TRBV30	.	.	TRBJ2-5	CAWSSGETQYF	TGTGCCTGGAGTTCAGGGGAGACCCAGTACTTC
TRBV6-1	TRBD2	.	TRBJ2-4	CASSERLAGGLAKNIQYF	TGTGCCAGCAGTGAAAGACTAGCGGGGGGTTTAGCCAAAAACATTCAGTACTTC
TRBV19	TRBD2	.	TRBJ2-2	CASRDQAGGWSNGELFF	TGTGCCAGTAGGGACCAAGCGGGAGGCTGGAGTAACGGGGAGCTGTTTTTT
TRBV2	.	.	TRBJ1-5	CASSERRQTQHF	TGTGCCAGCAGTGAACGAAGACAGACCCAGCATTTT
TRBV2	.	.	TRBJ1-1	CASRGLDMNTEAFF	TGTGCCAGCAGGGGACTGGACATGAACACTGAAGCTTTCTTT
TRBV5-1	TRBD1	once	TRBJ2-5	CASSPGQGEETQYF	TGCGCCAGCAGCCCGGGACAGGGAGAAGAGACCCAGTACTTC
TRBV30	TRBD1	.	TRBJ1-3	CAWSRGTGTGNTIYF	TGTGCCTGGAGTCGAGGGACAGGGACTGGAAACACCATATATTTT
TRBV19	.	.	TRBJ2-7	CASSRFGEESSYEQYF	TGTGCCAGTAGTAGATTCGGGGAAGAGAGCTCCTACGAGCAGTACTTC
TRBV6-5	TRBD1	.	TRBJ2-7	CASSYLPGQGYEQYF	TGTGCCAGCAGTTACCTACCGGGACAGGGGTACGAGCAGTACTTC
TRBV7-2	.	.	TRBJ2-5	CASSQQGLSGETQYF	TGTGCCAGCAGCCAACAGGGTCTTTCGGGGGAGACCCAGTACTTC
TRBV9	TRBD1	.	TRBJ2-1	CASSAPGTGGLNEQFF	TGTGCCAGCAGCGCCCCCGGGACAGGGGGTTTGAATGAGCAGTTCTTC
TRBV9	TRBD2	.	TRBJ2-3	CASSVGGLSRSIDTQYF	TGTGCCAGCAGCGTAGGGGGACTATCAAGATCTATCGATACGCAGTATTTT
TRBV2	.	.	TRBJ1-1	CASSGHTNTEAFF	TGTGCCAGCAGTGGTCACACGAACACTGAAGCTTTCTTT
TRBV27	TRBD1	.	TRBJ1-4	CASSAGTVKNEKLFF	TGTGCCAGCAGTGCTGGGACAGTAAAAAATGAAAAACTGTTTTTT
TRBV7-9	TRBD1	.	TRBJ1-2	CASSWTGDYGYTF	TGTGCCAGCAGCTGGACAGGGGACTATGGCTACACCTTC
TRBV12-3/TRBV12-4	.	.	TRBJ1-1	CASSFGQAREAFF	TGTGCCAGCAGTTTTGGCCAGGCCCGTGAAGCTTTCTTT
TRBV11-3	.	few	TRBJ1-1	CASSLSGLGSEAFF	TGTGCCAGCAGCTTGTCAGGGTTGGGATCTGAAGCTTTCTTT
TRBV7-2	TRBD1	.	TRBJ1-2	CASSPLRQGFRGYTF	TGTGCCAGCAGCCCACTACGACAGGGATTCAGAGGCTACACCTTC
TRBV5-1	.	once	TRBJ2-2	CASREGLASTGELFF	TGCGCCAGCAGGGAGGGCCTAGCGAGCACCGGGGAGCTGTTTTTT
TRBV14	.	few	TRBJ1-2	CASSPRGSGYTF	TGTGCCAGCAGCCCAAGGGGCTCTGGCTACACCTTC
TRBV2	.	.	TRBJ2-2	CASSYTSGTHTGELFF	TGTGCCAGCAGTTATACCTCGGGAACCCACACCGGGGAGCTGTTTTTT
TRBV13	.	.	TRBJ2-5	CASSLVARRLETQYF	TGTGCCAGCAGCTTAGTGGCCAGGAGGCTGGAGACCCAGTACTTC
TRBV24-1	.	.	TRBJ2-1	CATSEPTGSYNEQFF	TGTGCCACCAGTGAACCGACTGGCTCCTACAATGAGCAGTTCTTC
TRBV11-2	TRBD1	once	TRBJ2-7	CASSLERTGAYEQYF	TGTGCCAGCAGCTTAGAACGGACAGGGGCCTACGAGCAGTACTTC
TRBV7-9	TRBD1	.	TRBJ2-2	CASSLAGQGAAGELFF	TGTGCCAGCAGCTTAGCGGGACAGGGGGCTGCCGGGGAGCTGTTTTTT
TRBV4-1	TRBD2	.	TRBJ2-3	CASSRVGASGRSDTQYF	TGCGCCAGCAGCCGCGTAGGAGCTAGCGGGAGATCCGATACGCAGTATTTT
TRBV3-1/TRBV3-2	.	once	TRBJ1-1	CASTLRAGGTEAFF	TGTGCCAGCACCCTCAGGGCGGGGGGCACTGAAGCTTTCTTT
TRBV2	TRBD1	.	TRBJ1-1	CASSRQGNTEAFF	TGTGCCAGCAGTAGACAGGGGAACACTGAAGCTTTCTTT
TRBV5-1	TRBD1	once	TRBJ2-7	CASSWTGPYEQYF	TGCGCCAGCAGCTGGACAGGGCCCTACGAGCAGTACTTC
TRBV4-2	.	.	TRBJ2-1	CASSQEAPSGNEQFF	TGTGCCAGCAGCCAAGAAGCGCCTTCGGGCAATGAGCAGTTCTTC
TRBV28	TRBD1	.	TRBJ1-4	CATISPGQGAEKLFF	TGTGCCACCATCTCACCGGGACAGGGGGCCGAAAAACTGTTTTTT
TRBV5-1	.	.	TRBJ1-3	CASSLGQSGNTIYF	TGCGCCAGCAGCTTGGGACAATCTGGAAACACCATATATTTT
TRBV21-1	.	.	TRBJ1-2	CASSSPEGQGTPAGGYTF	TGTGCCAGCAGCAGCCCGGAGGGACAGGGAACCCCGGCAGGCGGCTACACCTTC
TRBV30	TRBD2	many	TRBJ2-3	CAWGLAVDTQYF	TGTGCCTGGGGACTAGCAGTAGATACGCAGTATTTT
TRBV14	.	once	TRBJ1-1	CASSQDYRESEAFF	TGTGCCAGCAGCCAAGATTACAGGGAGTCTGAAGCTTTCTTT
TRBV5-1	.	.	TRBJ2-6	CASSVLSGANVLTF	TGCGCCAGCAGCGTCTTGTCTGGGGCCAACGTCCTGACTTTC
TRBV28	.	.	TRBJ1-1	CASSLTGLATEAFF	TGTGCCAGCAGCCTAACAGGGTTGGCCACTGAAGCTTTCTTT
TRBV7-2	TRBD1	.	TRBJ1-5	CASSLDRGNNQPQHF	TGTGCCAGCAGCTTAGACAGGGGGAACAATCAGCCCCAGCATTTT
TRBV28	TRBD1	once	TRBJ1-2	CASRDHQGQGTGYTF	TGTGCCAGCAGGGACCACCAGGGACAGGGGACGGGCTACACCTTC
TRBV7-2	TRBD2	.	TRBJ2-1	CASSLTPGLANEQFF	TGTGCCAGCAGCTTAACACCGGGACTAGCCAATGAGCAGTTCTTC
TRBV16	.	.	TRBJ1-6	CASSLTRSRDYSPLHF	TGTGCCAGCAGCCTTACCCGGTCCAGGGATTATTCACCCCTCCACTTT
TRBV13	TRBD2	.	TRBJ2-1	CASSSRLGLAGLHNEQFF	TGTGCCAGCAGCTCCCGACTAGGACTAGCGGGGTTGCACAATGAGCAGTTCTTC
TRBV5-6	TRBD2	.	TRBJ2-7	CASSLLAVRSNEQYF	TGTGCCAGCAGCCTTCTAGCGGTTCGAAGCAACGAGCAGTACTTC
TRBV19	TRBD1	.	TRBJ1-2	CASSRSGTGGAYGYTF	TGTGCCAGTAGCCGCTCCGGGACAGGGGGCGCGTATGGCTACACCTTC
TRBV4-3	TRBD1	.	TRBJ2-7	CASSQDPPDRSYEQYF	TGCGCCAGCAGCCAAGATCCTCCGGACAGGTCCTACGAGCAGTACTTC
TRBV6-4	TRBD1	.	TRBJ2-6	CARYPGQGASGANVLTF	TGTGCCAGGTACCCGGGACAGGGGGCCTCTGGGGCCAACGTCCTGACTTTC
TRBV2	TRBD2	.	TRBJ2-5	CASSDAGSGRAGKTQYF	TGTGCCAGCAGTGACGCTGGTAGCGGGAGGGCCGGGAAGACCCAGTACTTC
TRBV27	TRBD2	.	TRBJ2-3	CASSSDLGRGGLNTQYF	TGTGCCAGCAGTTCCGACCTCGGGCGGGGGGGCTTAAATACGCAGTATTTT
TRBV4-1	.	.	TRBJ1-2	CASSQTGTQGDYYGYTF	TGCGCCAGCAGCCAAACCGGGACCCAAGGGGACTACTATGGCTACACCTTC
TRBV9	TRBD1	.	TRBJ1-6	CASSQTGNSPLHF	TGTGCCAGCAGCCAGACAGGGAATTCACCCCTCCACTTT
TRBV15	.	.	TRBJ1-5	CATSRDGQDYQPQHF	TGTGCCACCAGCAGAGACGGACAAGACTATCAGCCCCAGCATTTT
TRBV19	TRBD1	.	TRBJ1-1	CASVGQRNTEAFF	TGTGCCAGTGTGGGACAGCGAAACACTGAAGCTTTCTTT